The 16 T cell receptor beta chains listed next were all sequenced from one sample in a study of CD8 T cells in ankylosing spondylitis. Study-level points and caveats: Blood from ankylosing spondylitis patients appeared to carry a characteristic roughly 8-variant TCR beta motif.

No antigens are known for them. A single record per CDR3 protein comes from TCRdb applying MiXCR to the 5' RACE reads. The table shows a few hundred thousand distinct CDR3 sequences, with about 22% occurring only once. Source material: blood, either unsorted or a sorted T cell fraction (not recorded which). The receptors originated from a male donor with ankylosing spondylitis.

A single count supports this clonotype. The genes are TRBV3-1 and TRBJ2-5, with unresolved D. Germline CDR1 is LGHDT and CDR2 is YNNKEL (reference sequence). The length of the CDR3 is 13 residues. Trimming took off 0 bases at V and 5 bases at J, with 7 bases between the two ends. The CDR3 nucleotides are TGTGCCAGCAGCCAAGACTGGATCGAGACCCAGTACTTC. This sequence encodes CASSQDWIETQYF.

This clonotype has a count of ten or more. The V call is TRBV29-1, the J call TRBJ2-1, with 7 bases aligning to TRBD1. Germline V gene sequence: CDR1 SQVTM, CDR2 ANQGSEA. The CDR3 consists of 14 residues. The V segment lost 3 bases and the J segment 6 bases; nucleotides outside the gene matches: 8. The CDR3: CSVERWQGVNEQFF. The CDR3 nucleotides are TGCAGCGTTGAGAGGTGGCAGGGGGTCAATGAGCAGTTCTTC.

The genes are TRBV11-3 and TRBJ1-4; TRBD1 is a possible D gene (6 bases). The CDR3 spans 15 residues. V gave up 5 bases and J gave up 5 bases, with 15 bases separating them. Germline CDR1 and CDR2: SGHNT and YENEEA. Here the CDR3 DNA reads TGTGCCAGCAGCATAGGACAGCCTCTAAATGAAAAACTGTTTTTT. The encoded protein is CASSIGQPLNEKLFF.

The gene calls are TRBV6-1 and TRBJ2-5, with TRBD1 matching 11 bases. J was trimmed by 5 bases and V by 6 bases; bases with no gene match: 5. The length of the CDR3 is 14 residues. Germline assignment: CDR1 MNHNS and CDR2 SASEGT. This CDR3 reads CASREDRGHETQYF. The DNA for the CDR3 is TGTGCCAGCAGGGAGGACAGGGGGCACGAGACCCAGTACTTC.

This chain uses TRBV28 with TRBJ2-2, with D possibly being TRBD2 (6 bases). Germline V gives CDR1 MDHEN, CDR2 SYDVKM. Deletions cut 6 bases from V and 6 bases from J, with 14 bases between. This CDR3 comprises 14 residues. This CDR3 is CASSRRGEAGELFF. CDR3 DNA sequence: TGTGCCAGCAGCCGTAGAGGGGAGGCCGGGGAGCTGTTTTTT.

The rearrangement uses TRBV12-3 or TRBV12-4 and TRBJ2-7, with a possible D match to TRBD1 (6 bases). This CDR3 spans 15 amino acids. Trimming took 2 bases from V and 5 from J, leaving 16 bases between them. In DNA form, the CDR3 reads TGTGCCAGCAGTTTACTGGGGGCTGTGGTCGACGAGCAGTACTTC. This codes for CASSLLGAVVDEQYF.

This clonotype appeared a few times. V is TRBV15 and J is TRBJ1-4, with 7 positions matching TRBD1. After removal of 4 bases from V and 4 bases from J, the junction contained 3 bases not matched to a gene. The CDR3 is 14 residues long. Germline CDR1 and CDR2: LNHNV and YYDKDF (reference sequence). The CDR3 spells CATSTGQINEKLFF. The CDR3, as DNA: TGTGCCACCAGCACGGGACAGATTAATGAAAAACTGTTTTTT.

This clonotype has more than one count but fewer than ten. The chain has TRBV5-1 and TRBJ2-3; 7 bases agree with TRBD2. Germline CDR1 and CDR2: SGHRS and YFSETQ. The J segment lost 1 base and the V segment lost 0 bases, leaving 5 bases of the junction unmatched. CDR3 length: 16 amino acids. The CDR3: CASSLVRGLGTDTQYF. As DNA, the CDR3 is TGCGCCAGCAGCTTGGTGCGGGGGTTGGGCACAGATACGCAGTATTTT.

This clonotype has just a few counts. The J gene is TRBJ2-1, the V gene TRBV5-1; 10 bases are a match to TRBD1. Germline assignment: CDR1 SGHRS and CDR2 YFSETQ. V lost 0 bases and J lost 5; bases outside the gene matches: 11. The CDR3 length is 18 residues. Here the CDR3 DNA reads TGCGCCAGCAGCTTGGGATCGGCGGGGACAGGGGTAAACAATGAGCAGTTCTTC. Its protein is CASSLGSAGTGVNNEQFF.

This clonotype was seen many times. V gene TRBV7-8 combines with J gene TRBJ2-2; D may be TRBD1 (6 bases). Trimming took off 1 base at V and 4 bases at J, with 7 bases between the two ends. Germline V gene data show CDR1 as SGHVS and CDR2 as FQNEAQ. The length of the CDR3 is 14 residues. The CDR3 DNA is TGTGCCAGCAGCTTAGACAGGGTCACCGGGGAGCTGTTTTTT. Its translation: CASSLDRVTGELFF.

This clonotype showed up many times. J is TRBJ2-1 and V is TRBV5-1; weak D call: TRBD1 (7 bases). CDR1 is SGHRS, CDR2 YFSETQ, per germline. The CDR3 is 15 residues long. Trimming shortened V by 4 bases and J by 4 bases, and 15 bases separated the two germline ends. The CDR3 loop reads CASSQEGQQYNEQFF. Here the CDR3 DNA reads TGCGCCAGCAGCCAGGAGGGACAGCAGTACAATGAGCAGTTCTTC.

This clonotype has only a few counts. The chain joins TRBV20-1 to TRBJ2-7, with unresolved D. Germline CDR1 and CDR2: DFQATT and SNEGSKA (reference sequence). With 4 bases removed from V and 4 bases from J, the gap between germline ends came to 11 bases. The CDR3 has 12 residues. The CDR3 DNA reads as TGCAGTGCTACCGCATCGGGTTACGAGCAGTACTTC. Translating gives CSATASGYEQYF.

The rearrangement joins TRBV24-1 to TRBJ1-5, with D maybe TRBD1 (5 bases). The CDR3 spans 13 residues. The V and J ends lost 3 bases and 11 bases respectively, with 13 bases between them. Germline V gene lookup returns CDR1 KGHDR and CDR2 SFDVKD. As DNA, the CDR3 is TGTGCCACCAGTGATGGCCCAGGGCAGGCCCAGCATTTT. Translation gives CATSDGPGQAQHF.

This clonotype was counted between two and nine times. The chain combines TRBV5-1 with TRBJ2-7, with no clear D. The CDR3 extends over 13 amino acids. The V and J ends lost 5 bases and 6 bases respectively, with 15 bases between them. Germline values: CDR1 SGHRS, CDR2 YFSETQ. The CDR3 spells CASRGSLQSEQYF. CDR3 nucleotide sequence: TGCGCCAGCAGAGGCAGCTTGCAATCCGAGCAGTACTTC.

The genes are TRBV28 and TRBJ2-5, with 7 positions matching TRBD2. Germline values: CDR1 MDHEN, CDR2 SYDVKM. This CDR3 spans 16 amino acids. With V trimmed by 4 bases and J by 4 bases, 12 bases remained unmatched. For the CDR3, the DNA is TGTGCCAGCAGTTCTCAAAGGACTAGAAAGGGAGAGACCCAGTACTTC. Its translation: CASSSQRTRKGETQYF.

The chain employs TRBV7-2 and TRBJ2-7, with 9 bases that match TRBD1. The germline gives CDR1 SGHTA, CDR2 FQGNSA. The length of the CDR3 is 14 residues. J gave up 7 bases and V 5 bases, and 9 bases lay outside the gene matches. The CDR3 DNA reads TGTGCCAGCAGCAATACAGGGGGCTCGGGGGAGCAGTACTTC. This sequence encodes CASSNTGGSGEQYF.